This T cell receptor beta chain was found in a study of read filtering for tumor transcriptome and immune sequencing. Study outcomes and limitations: Roughly 79% of IR-seq clonotypes had one read, totaling 3% to 4% of reads; RNA-seq: about 70% and 40%.

This clonotype came up many times. No antigen is known for it. The library was built from about 400 ng RNA with molecular barcoded adaptors for alpha/delta and beta/gamma chains. MiXCR, applied by TCRdb to the reads, yields one record per CDR3 protein. The data contain tens of thousands of distinct CDR3 sequences, roughly 21% of them singletons. The V gene lost 4 bases and the J gene lost 4 bases, with 10 bases spanning the gap. Germline V CDR1 and CDR2: SGHVS, FQNEAQ. The CDR3 extends over 13 amino acids. The sequenced sample was a population of CD138-negative cells sorted from bone marrow. This rearrangement joins TRBV7-8 to TRBJ1-1; no firm D call. This sequence was found in a donor aged 40 or over with multiple myeloma. The CDR3 region is CASSWTAGTEAFF. CDR3 in DNA: TGTGCCAGCAGCTGGACGGCTGGCACTGAAGCTTTCTTT. Complete variable domain (other parts from reference TRBV7-8 and TRBJ1-1): GAGVSQSPRYKVAKRGQDVALRCDPISGHVSLFWYQQALGQGPEFLTYFQNEAQLDKSGLPSDRFFAERPEGSVSTLKIQRTQQEDSAVYLCASSWTAGTEAFFGQGTRLTVV.